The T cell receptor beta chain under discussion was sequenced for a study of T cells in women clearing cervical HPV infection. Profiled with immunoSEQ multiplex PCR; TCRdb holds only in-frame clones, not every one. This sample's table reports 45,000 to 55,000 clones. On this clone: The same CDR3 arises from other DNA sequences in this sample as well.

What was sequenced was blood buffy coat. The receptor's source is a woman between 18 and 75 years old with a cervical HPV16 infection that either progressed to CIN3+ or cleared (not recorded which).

The CDR3 sequence is CASSPTGSYEQYF. CDR3 DNA (partial): TGTGCCAGCTCACCGACTGGTTCCTACGAG. The gene calls are TRBV18 and TRBJ2-7, with D unresolved. Read data end 3 residues before the CDR3 end; the end is taken from the germline J gene. This CDR3 spans 13 amino acids. The V end was cut by 3 bases, the J end by 1 base, with 7 bases between. The germline V gene encodes CDR1 KGHSH and CDR2 LQKENI.